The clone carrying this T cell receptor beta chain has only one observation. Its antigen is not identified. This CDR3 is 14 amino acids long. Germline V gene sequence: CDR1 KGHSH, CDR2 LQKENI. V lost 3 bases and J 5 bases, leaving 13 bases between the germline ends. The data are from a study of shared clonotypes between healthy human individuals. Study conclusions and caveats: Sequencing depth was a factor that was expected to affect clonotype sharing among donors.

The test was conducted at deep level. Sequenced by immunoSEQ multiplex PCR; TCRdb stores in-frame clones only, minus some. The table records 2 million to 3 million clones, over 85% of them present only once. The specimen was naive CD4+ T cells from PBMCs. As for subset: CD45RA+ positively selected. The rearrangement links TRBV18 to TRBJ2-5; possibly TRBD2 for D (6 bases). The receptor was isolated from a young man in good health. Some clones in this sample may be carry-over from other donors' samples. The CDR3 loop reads CASSPRRGVETQYF. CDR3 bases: TGTGCCAGCTCACCCCGGAGGGGCGTGGAGACCCAGTACTTC.